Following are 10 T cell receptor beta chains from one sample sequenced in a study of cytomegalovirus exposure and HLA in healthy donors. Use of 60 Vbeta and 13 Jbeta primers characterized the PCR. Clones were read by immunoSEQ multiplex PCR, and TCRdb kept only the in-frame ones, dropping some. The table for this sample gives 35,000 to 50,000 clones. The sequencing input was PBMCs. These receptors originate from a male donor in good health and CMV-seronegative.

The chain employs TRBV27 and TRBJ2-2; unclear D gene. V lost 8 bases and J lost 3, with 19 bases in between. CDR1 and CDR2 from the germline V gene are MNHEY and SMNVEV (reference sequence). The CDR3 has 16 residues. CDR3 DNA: TGTGCCAGCCGTCGACTGAGACCGGCGGACACCGGGGAGCTGTTTTTT. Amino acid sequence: CASRRLRPADTGELFF.

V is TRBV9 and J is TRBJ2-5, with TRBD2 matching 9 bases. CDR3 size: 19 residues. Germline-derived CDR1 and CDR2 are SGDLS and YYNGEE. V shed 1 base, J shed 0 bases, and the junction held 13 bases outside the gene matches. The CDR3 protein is CASSVLSAGGPPYQETQYF. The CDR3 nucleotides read TGTGCCAGCAGCGTACTCTCAGCGGGAGGCCCCCCGTACCAAGAGACCCAGTACTTC.

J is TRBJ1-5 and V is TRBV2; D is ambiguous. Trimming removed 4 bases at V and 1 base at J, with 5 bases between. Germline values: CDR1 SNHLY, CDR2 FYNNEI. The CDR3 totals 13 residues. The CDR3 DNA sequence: TGTGCCAGCAGTGTGGAGAGCAATCAGCCCCAGCATTTT. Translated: CASSVESNQPQHF.

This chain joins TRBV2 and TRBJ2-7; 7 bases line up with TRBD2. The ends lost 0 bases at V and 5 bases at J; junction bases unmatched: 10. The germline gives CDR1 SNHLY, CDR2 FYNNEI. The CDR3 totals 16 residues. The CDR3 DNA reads TGTGCCAGCAGTGAAGCGTTTGGCGGGAGTCTCGACGAGCAGTACTTC. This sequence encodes CASSEAFGGSLDEQYF.

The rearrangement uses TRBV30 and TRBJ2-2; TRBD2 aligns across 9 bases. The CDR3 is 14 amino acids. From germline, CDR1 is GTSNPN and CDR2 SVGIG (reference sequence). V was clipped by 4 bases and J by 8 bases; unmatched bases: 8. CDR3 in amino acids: CAWNGGRAPGELFF. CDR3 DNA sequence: TGTGCCTGGAATGGCGGGAGGGCCCCGGGGGAGCTGTTTTTT.

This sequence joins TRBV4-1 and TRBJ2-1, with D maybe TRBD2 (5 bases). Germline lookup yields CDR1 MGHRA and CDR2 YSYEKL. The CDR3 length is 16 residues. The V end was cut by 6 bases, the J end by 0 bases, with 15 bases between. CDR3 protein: CASRPPEVSSYNEQFF. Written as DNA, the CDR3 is TGCGCCAGCAGGCCCCCGGAGGTGAGCTCCTACAATGAGCAGTTCTTC.

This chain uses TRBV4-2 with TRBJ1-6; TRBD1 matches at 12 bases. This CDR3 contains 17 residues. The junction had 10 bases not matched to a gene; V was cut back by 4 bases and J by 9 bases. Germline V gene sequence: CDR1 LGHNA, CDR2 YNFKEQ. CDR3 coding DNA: TGTGCCAGCAGCCCGACTCCGGGACAGGGGGCTAGTTCACCCCTCCACTTT. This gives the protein CASSPTPGQGASSPLHF.

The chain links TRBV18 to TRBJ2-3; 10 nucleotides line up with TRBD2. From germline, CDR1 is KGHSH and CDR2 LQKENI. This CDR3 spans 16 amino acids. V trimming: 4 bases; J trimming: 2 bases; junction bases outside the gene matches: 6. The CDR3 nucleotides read TGTGCCAGCTCACGCGCCGGGACTAGCGCCACAGATACGCAGTATTTT. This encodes CASSRAGTSATDTQYF.

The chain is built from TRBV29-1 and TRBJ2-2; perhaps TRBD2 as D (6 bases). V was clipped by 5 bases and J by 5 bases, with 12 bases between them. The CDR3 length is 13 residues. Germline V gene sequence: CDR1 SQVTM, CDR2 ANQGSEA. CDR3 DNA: TGCAGCGTTTGGGGACTTGGGACCGGGGAGCTGTTTTTT. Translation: CSVWGLGTGELFF.

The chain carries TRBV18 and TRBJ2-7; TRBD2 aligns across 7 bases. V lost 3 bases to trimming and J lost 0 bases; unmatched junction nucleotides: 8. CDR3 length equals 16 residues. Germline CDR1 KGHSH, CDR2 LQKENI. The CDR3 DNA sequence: TGTGCCAGCTCACCTTCTAGCGGAGGCAGCTCCTACGAGCAGTACTTC. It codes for CASSPSSGGSSYEQYF.